This T cell receptor (beta chain) was captured in a study of Ad26.COV2.S vaccination and SARS-CoV-2 variants. Across the whole study: Vaccine-arm donor from the placebo-controlled COV1001 Ad26.COV2.S trial. Whole-study results and caveats: Vaccine and placebo groups showed comparable non-spike TCR breadth.

Data came from immunoSEQ multiplex PCR; TCRdb stores just in-frame clones and leaves some out. The top ten hold about 10% of the sample, which has some 250,000 clones, roughly 90% seen once. In the case of this clone: Its antigen is not identified.

Indicated treatment: approximately 18 received Ad26.COV2.S at low or high dose, single or two shots; 5 received placebo; per-sample allocation not given. Collection of the samples took place on day 63 after the first injection of vaccine or placebo. An adult aged 18-55 years in Boston served as the donor. It was Wuhan-strain SARS-CoV-2 spike that the Ad26 vaccine vector expressed. V lost 10 bases, J lost 3 bases, and 12 bases stayed unmatched. There are 15 residues in the CDR3. CDR1 is SGHVS, CDR2 FNYEAQ, per germline. The chain carries TRBV7-6 and TRBJ1-2; 9 nucleotides match TRBD1. The sequence was collected from a person aged 18-65 years who received the Ad26.COV2.S COVID-19 vaccine or a placebo. The sample consisted of peripheral blood, taken in a trial of Ad26.COV2.S vaccine versus placebo. CDR3 amino acids: CATRQGTGGYYGYTF. The CDR3 DNA follows: TGTGCCACCCGACAGGGAACAGGGGGCTACTATGGCTACACCTTC.